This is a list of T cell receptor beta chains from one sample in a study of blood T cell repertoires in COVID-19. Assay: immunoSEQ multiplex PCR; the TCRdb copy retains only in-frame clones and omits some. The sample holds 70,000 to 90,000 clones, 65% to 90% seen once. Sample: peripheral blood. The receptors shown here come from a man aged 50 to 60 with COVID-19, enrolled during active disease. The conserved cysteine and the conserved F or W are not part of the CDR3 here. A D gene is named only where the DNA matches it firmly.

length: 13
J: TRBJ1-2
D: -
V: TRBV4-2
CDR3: ASSRSRLANYGYT

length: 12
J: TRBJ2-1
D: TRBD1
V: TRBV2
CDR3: ASSPRDRASEQF

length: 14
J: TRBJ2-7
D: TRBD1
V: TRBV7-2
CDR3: ASSEDPGQANKKQY

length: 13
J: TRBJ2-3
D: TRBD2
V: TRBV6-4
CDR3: ASSDESSGADTQY

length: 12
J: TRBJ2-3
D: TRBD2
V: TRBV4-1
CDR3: ASRKREDTDTQY

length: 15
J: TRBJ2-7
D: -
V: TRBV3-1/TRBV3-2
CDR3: ASSQRDRGRASAEQY

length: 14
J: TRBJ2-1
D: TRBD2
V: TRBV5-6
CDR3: ASSLFTSGRAGEQF

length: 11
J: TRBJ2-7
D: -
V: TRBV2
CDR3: ASSDSRGYEQY

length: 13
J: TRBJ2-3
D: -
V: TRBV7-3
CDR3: ASSLTGGVIDTQY

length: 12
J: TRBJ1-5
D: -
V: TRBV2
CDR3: ASNDRSRNQPQH

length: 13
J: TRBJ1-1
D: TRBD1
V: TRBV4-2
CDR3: ASSQITGARTEAF

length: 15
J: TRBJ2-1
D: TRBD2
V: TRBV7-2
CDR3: ASSSSGSLRGLNEQF

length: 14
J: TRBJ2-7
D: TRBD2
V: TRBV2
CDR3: ASSWLAGLRSYEQY

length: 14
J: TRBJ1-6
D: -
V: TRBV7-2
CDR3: ASREGESSYNSPLH

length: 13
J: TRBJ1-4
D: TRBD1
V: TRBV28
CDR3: ASNRQGATNEKLF

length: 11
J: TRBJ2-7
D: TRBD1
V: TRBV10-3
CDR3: ASRTGEGYEQY

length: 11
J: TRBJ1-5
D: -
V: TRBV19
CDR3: ASSTNRNQPQH

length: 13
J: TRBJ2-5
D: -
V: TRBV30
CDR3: AWSSGGVGQETQY

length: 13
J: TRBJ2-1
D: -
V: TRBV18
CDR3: ASSPRRPPGDEQF

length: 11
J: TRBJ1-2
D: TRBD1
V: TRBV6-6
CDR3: ASRTGGADGYT